This T cell receptor (beta chain) comes out of a study of T cell responses to AZD1222 COVID-19 vaccine. Whole-study context: It was second doses at about 4 or about 12 weeks that were pooled.

Study conclusions and caveats: A mostly white British donor set with more females was recruited, and clonal diversity was possibly underestimated. Among spike-specific TCRs, nearly half reportedly target unmutated variant regions.

V lost 4 bases and J lost 2, with 11 bases in between. Germline-derived CDR1 and CDR2 are SGHTA and FQGTGA. The CDR3 contains 15 residues. Concerning this clone itself: The target antigen is unknown.

Sequencing used immunoSEQ multiplex PCR; TCRdb keeps in-frame clones, though not all of them. The sample carries 100,000 to 120,000 clones, roughly 85% recorded once. The sequencing used peripheral blood, collected on day 0 of AZD1222 vaccination. The clonotype originates from an adult in good health. The rearrangement joins TRBV7-3 to TRBJ2-2; no clear D gene. The CDR3, as DNA: TGTGCCAGCAGCTCGTCGGCGGCTAACACCGGGGAGCTGTTTTTT. This translates into CASSSSAANTGELFF.